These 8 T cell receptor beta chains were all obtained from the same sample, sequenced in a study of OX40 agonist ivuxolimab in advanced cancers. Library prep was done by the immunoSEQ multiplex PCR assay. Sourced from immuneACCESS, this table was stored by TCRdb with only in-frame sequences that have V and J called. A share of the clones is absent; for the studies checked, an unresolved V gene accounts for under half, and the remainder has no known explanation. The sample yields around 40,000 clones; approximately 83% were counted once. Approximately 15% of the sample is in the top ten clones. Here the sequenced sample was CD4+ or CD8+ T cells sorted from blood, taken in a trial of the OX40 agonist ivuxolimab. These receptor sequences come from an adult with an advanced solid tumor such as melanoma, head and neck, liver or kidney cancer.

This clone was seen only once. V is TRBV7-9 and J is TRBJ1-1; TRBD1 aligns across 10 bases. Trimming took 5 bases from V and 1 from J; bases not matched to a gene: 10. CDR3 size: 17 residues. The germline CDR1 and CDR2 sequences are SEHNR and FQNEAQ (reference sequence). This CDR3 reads CASSSLPGTGENTEAFF. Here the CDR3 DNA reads TGTGCCAGCAGCAGTCTACCCGGGACAGGGGAGAACACTGAAGCTTTCTTT. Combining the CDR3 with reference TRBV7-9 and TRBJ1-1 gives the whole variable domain DTGVSQNPRHKITKRGQNVTFRCDPISEHNRLYWYRQTLGQGPEFLTYFQNEAQLEKSRLLSDRFSAERPKGSFSTLEIQRTEQGDSAMYLCASSSLPGTGENTEAFFGQGTRLTVV.

The CDR3 loop reads CASTPGGWQETQYF. In nucleotides, the CDR3 is TGTGCCAGCACCCCCGGAGGCTGGCAAGAGACCCAGTACTTC. This chain joins TRBV7-9 and TRBJ2-5; TRBD2 is a possible D gene (5 bases). Germline V gene data show CDR1 as SEHNR and CDR2 as FQNEAQ (reference sequence). The CDR3 runs 14 residues. The V end lost 7 bases, the J end lost 2 bases, and 14 bases lay between the germline ends.

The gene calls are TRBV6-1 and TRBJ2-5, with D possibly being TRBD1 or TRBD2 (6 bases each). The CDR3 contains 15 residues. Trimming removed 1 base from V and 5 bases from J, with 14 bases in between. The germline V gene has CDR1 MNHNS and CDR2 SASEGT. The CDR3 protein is CASSEGGARMETQYF. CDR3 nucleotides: TGTGCCAGCAGTGAAGGGGGGGCGCGGATGGAGACCCAGTACTTC.

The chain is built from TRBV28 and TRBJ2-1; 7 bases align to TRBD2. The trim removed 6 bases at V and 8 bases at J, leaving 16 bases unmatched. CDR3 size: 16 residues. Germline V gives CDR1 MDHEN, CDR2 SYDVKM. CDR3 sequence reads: CASRGGVSRTIDEQFF. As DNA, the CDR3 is TGTGCCAGCAGGGGGGGGGTTAGCAGGACAATCGATGAGCAGTTCTTC. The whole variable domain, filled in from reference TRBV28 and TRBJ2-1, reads DVKVTQSSRYLVKRTGEKVFLECVQDMDHENMFWYRQDPGLGLRLIYFSYDVKMKEKGDIPEGYSVSREKKERFSLILESASTNQTSMYLCASRGGVSRTIDEQFFGPGTRLTVL.

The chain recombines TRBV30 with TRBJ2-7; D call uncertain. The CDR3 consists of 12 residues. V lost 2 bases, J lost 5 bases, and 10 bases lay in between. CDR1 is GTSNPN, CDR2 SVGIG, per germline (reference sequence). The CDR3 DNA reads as TGTGCCTGGAGTCAAAATCCCCACGAGCAGTACTTC. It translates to CAWSQNPHEQYF.

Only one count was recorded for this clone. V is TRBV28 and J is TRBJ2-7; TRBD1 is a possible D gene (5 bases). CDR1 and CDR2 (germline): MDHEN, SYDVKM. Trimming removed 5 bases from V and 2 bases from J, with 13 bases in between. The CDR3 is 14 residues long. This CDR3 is CASSTPTDTYEQYV. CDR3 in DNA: TGTGCCAGCAGTACCCCGACAGATACCTACGAGCAGTACGTC.

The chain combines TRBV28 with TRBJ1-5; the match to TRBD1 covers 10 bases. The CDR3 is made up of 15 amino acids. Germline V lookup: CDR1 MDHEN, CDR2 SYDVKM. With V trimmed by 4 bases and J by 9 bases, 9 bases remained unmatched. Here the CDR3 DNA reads TGTGCCAGCAGTTCCTCGGGACAGGGGAGGTGGCCCCAGCATTTT. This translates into CASSSSGQGRWPQHF. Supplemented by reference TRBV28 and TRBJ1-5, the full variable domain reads DVKVTQSSRYLVKRTGEKVFLECVQDMDHENMFWYRQDPGLGLRLIYFSYDVKMKEKGDIPEGYSVSREKKERFSLILESASTNQTSMYLCASSSSGQGRWPQHFGDGTRLSIL.

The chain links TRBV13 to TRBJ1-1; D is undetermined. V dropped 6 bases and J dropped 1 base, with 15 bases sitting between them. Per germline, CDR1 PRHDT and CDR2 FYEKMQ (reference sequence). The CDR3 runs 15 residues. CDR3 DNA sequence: TGTGCCAGCAGGCCGAGAGGAGGTAAGAACACTGAAGCTTTCTTT. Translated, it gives CASRPRGGKNTEAFF.